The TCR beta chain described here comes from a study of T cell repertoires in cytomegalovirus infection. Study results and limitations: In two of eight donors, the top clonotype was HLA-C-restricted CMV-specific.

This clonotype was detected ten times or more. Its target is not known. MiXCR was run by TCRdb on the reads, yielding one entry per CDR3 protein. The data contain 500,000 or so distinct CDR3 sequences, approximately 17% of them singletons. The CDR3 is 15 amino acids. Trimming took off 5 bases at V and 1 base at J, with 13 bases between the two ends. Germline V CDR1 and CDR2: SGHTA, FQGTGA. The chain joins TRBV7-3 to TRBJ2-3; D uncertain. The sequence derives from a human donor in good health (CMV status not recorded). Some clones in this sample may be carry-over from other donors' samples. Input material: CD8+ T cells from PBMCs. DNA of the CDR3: TGTGCCAGCAGCCCCCGCGGTAGTGGCACAGATACGCAGTATTTT. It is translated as CASSPRGSGTDTQYF.